This T cell receptor (beta chain) was captured in a study of blood T cells in healthy people across ages. This CDR3 contains 14 residues. The germline V gene has CDR1 SNHLY and CDR2 FYNNEI. V lost 3 bases, J lost 0 bases, and 6 bases lay in between. For this clonotype: The target antigen is unknown.

Whole-study results and caveats: Unsorted PBMCs prevented conclusive naive versus antigen-experienced comparison.

Primers used in a second PCR of roughly 6 to 12 cycles were a sample-barcoded 5' primer and a J-beta primer mix. TCRdb recomputed calls from the 5' RACE reads with MiXCR, one row per CDR3 protein. The table shows about 1,400,000 distinct CDR3 sequences, with approximately 63% occurring only once. The J gene is TRBJ2-4, the V gene TRBV2; unclear D gene. The receptor was isolated from a man aged 18 to 35 in good health. The sequenced sample was blood. The CDR3 sequence is CASSDEVAKNIQYF. CDR3 sequence (DNA): TGTGCCAGCAGTGATGAAGTAGCCAAAAACATTCAGTACTTC.